The rows below give T cell receptor beta chains drawn from one sample of a study of CD8+ T cells in alopecia areata. Here immunoSEQ multiplex PCR was the method, and the copy in TCRdb shows in-frame clones only, minus some. The profile shows around 150,000 clones, around three fifths of them singletons. The sample consisted of CD4+ T cells sorted from blood, taken at week 24, from a patient treated with tofacitinib. These receptors were taken from a human donor with alopecia areata. CDR3s include the opening cysteine and the closing phenylalanine or tryptophan. Fields, in order: CDR3 DNA, CDR3 protein, V gene, D gene, J gene. A D gene is named only where the DNA matches it firmly.

TGCGCCAGCAGCCGAGGACAGGGACGATCACCCCTCCACTTT CASSRGQGRSPLHF TRBV5-1 TRBD1 TRBJ1-6
TGTGCCAGCAGCTTAGACAGTTTCCAAGAGACCCAGTACTTC CASSLDSFQETQYF TRBV7-2 - TRBJ2-5
TGCAGCGTTGGACAGCCGCTACTCGGGGGCTACACCTTC CSVGQPLLGGYTF TRBV29-1 - TRBJ1-2
TGCGCCAGCAGCCACCGGTCGGATGAGGGGGGGACCTCAGATACGCAGTATTTT CASSHRSDEGGTSDTQYF TRBV4-1 - TRBJ2-3
TGTGCCTGGAGTTCTGCCCCATGGGTAGAGACCCAGTACTTC CAWSSAPWVETQYF TRBV30 - TRBJ2-5
TGTGCCAGCAGCCTCCAAGGGGGCGGGGCGGCCTCCAGTTACAATGAGCAGTTCTTC CASSLQGGGAASSYNEQFF TRBV5-6 - TRBJ2-1
TGTGCCACCAGCAGAGGTGCAGTGGCAGCTCTCGGGGCCAACGTCCTGACTTTC CATSRGAVAALGANVLTF TRBV15 - TRBJ2-6
TGCGCCAGCAGCTTCGTGCAGGGACCGCAGTTCTTC CASSFVQGPQFF TRBV5-1 - TRBJ2-1
TGTGCCAGCAGCAGGGCCCCCGGTAGGAATGAAAAACTGTTTTTT CASSRAPGRNEKLFF TRBV6-5 - TRBJ1-4
TGTGCCAGCAGTGAACCCCGGCGGAGAGCTCGTAACTATGGCTACACCTTC CASSEPRRRARNYGYTF TRBV6-1 - TRBJ1-2